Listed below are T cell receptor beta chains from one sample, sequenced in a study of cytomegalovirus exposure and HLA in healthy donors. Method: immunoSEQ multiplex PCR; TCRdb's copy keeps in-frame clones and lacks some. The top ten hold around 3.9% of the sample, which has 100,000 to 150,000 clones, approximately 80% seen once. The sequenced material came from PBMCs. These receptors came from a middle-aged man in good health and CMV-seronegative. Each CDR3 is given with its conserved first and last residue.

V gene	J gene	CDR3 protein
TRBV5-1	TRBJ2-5	CASSLGHLQETQYF
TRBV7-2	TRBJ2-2	CASSLAAGARTGELFF
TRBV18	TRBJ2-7	CASSLGHGGYEQYF
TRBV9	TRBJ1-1	CASSVPGGLAEAFF
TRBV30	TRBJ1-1	CAWSVPDMNTEAFF
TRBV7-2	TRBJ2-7	CASSFTGTGPYEQYF
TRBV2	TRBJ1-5	CASSPGQDINQPQHF
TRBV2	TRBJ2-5	CASSESNYRAQETQYF
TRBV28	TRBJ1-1	CASSFAGPPNTEAFF
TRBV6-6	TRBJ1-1	CASSGTDTEAFF
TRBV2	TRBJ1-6	CASSEVRGITDSYNSPLHF
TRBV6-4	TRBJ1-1	CASTLLPGGTEAFF
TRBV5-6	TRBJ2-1	CASSLGGGPYNEQFF
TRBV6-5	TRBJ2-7	CASSLGHLYEQYF
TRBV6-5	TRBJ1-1	CASSYSGREGEAFF
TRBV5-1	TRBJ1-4	CASMQGFGTNEKLFF
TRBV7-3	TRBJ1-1	CASSSGVGTEAFF
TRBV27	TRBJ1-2	CASRETGKIGYTF
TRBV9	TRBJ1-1	CASSVRQDRVGNTEAFF
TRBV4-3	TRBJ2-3	CASSQGPGGTDTQYF
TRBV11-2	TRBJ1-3	CASSLTPDRGNTIYF
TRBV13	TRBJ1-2	CASSIGTVNYGYTF
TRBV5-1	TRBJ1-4	CASSLEFWGGYEKLFF
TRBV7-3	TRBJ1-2	CASSPGGVDYGYTF
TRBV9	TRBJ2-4	CASSAPDGQNSQYF
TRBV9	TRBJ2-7	CASSPDGRTNSYEQYF
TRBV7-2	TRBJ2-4	CASRPGVLAKNIQYF